These 24 T cell receptor beta chains originate from one sample sequenced in a study of blood T cell repertoires in COVID-19. This table comes from immunoSEQ multiplex PCR, and its TCRdb copy is limited to in-frame clones, with some not included. This sample yields roughly 24,000 clones, of which about 83% are seen a single time; over 45% belongs to the top ten. Material: peripheral blood. The receptors were sampled from a man between 65 and 85 years old with acute or convalescent COVID-19.

V and J are TRBV29-1 and TRBJ1-4; TRBD1 agrees at 7 bases. CDR1 and CDR2 from the germline V gene are SQVTM and ANQGSEA. This CDR3 region has 14 residues. V lost 6 bases and J lost 4; bases outside the gene matches: 8. The CDR3 region has the DNA TGCAGCGTCGCCCCCGGGACAGATAATGAAAAACTGTTTTTT. Amino acids: CSVAPGTDNEKLFF.

J is TRBJ1-5 and V is TRBV5-1; 7 bases map to TRBD1. After removal of 1 base from V and 3 bases from J, the junction contained 1 base not matched to a gene. This CDR3 comprises 14 residues. The V gene's germline CDR1 is SGHRS and CDR2 YFSETQ. The DNA of the CDR3 is TGCGCCAGCAGCTTGACAGGGGTCAATCAGCCCCAGCATTTT. As protein: CASSLTGVNQPQHF.

V gene TRBV27 combines with J gene TRBJ2-2, with 10 bases that match TRBD2. The germline CDR1 and CDR2 sequences are MNHEY and SMNVEV (reference sequence). The CDR3 length is 15 residues. Germline trimming cut 4 bases from V and 5 bases from J; bases unmatched to any gene: 4. In DNA, the CDR3 is TGTGCCAGCAGTTCTCTAGCGGGAGCGACCGGGGAGCTGTTTTTT. It is translated as CASSSLAGATGELFF.

The count of this clone is one. This chain uses TRBV3-1 (or the pseudogene TRBV3-2) with TRBJ2-1; tentative D call: TRBD1 (6 bases). CDR3 length: 12 amino acids. Trimming stripped 5 bases from V and 9 bases from J, with 11 bases between. CDR1 LGHDT and CDR2 YNNKEL come from the germline V gene (reference sequence). CDR3 DNA sequence: TGTGCCAGCAGCATGACAGGAAGTGAGCAGTTCTTC. Amino acid sequence: CASSMTGSEQFF.

The chain recombines TRBV28 with TRBJ1-3, with D tentatively TRBD1 (6 bases). This CDR3 spans 15 amino acids. Trimming shortened V by 5 bases and J by 0 bases, and 11 bases separated the two germline ends. Germline CDR1 and CDR2: MDHEN and SYDVKM. DNA for the CDR3: TGTGCCAGCAGTGACGGACAGCTCTCTGGAAACACCATATATTTT. This translates into CASSDGQLSGNTIYF.

The chain couples TRBV9 to TRBJ1-1; possible D gene TRBD1, 6 bases. The CDR3 has 16 amino acids. The germline V gene encodes CDR1 SGDLS and CDR2 YYNGEE. V lost 4 bases and J 3 bases, leaving 19 bases between the germline ends. CDR3 residues: CASSSSPGTIDTEAFF. The CDR3 region has the DNA TGTGCCAGCAGCTCAAGTCCCGGGACAATCGACACTGAAGCTTTCTTT.

V is TRBV7-2 and J is TRBJ2-7, with 8 bases matching TRBD2. Germline V lookup: CDR1 SGHTA, CDR2 FQGNSA. The V segment lost 5 bases and the J segment 0 bases; nucleotides outside the gene matches: 3. CDR3 length: 14 amino acids. The chain's CDR3 is CASSIGGGSYEQYF. Here the CDR3 DNA reads TGTGCCAGCAGCATCGGGGGGGGCTCCTACGAGCAGTACTTC.

The sample holds a few counts of this clone. The chain recombines TRBV19 with TRBJ2-4; possible D gene TRBD2, 6 bases. V gave up 8 bases and J gave up 0 bases, with 14 bases separating them. Germline-derived CDR1 and CDR2 are LNHDA and SQIVND (reference sequence). The CDR3 has 15 residues. The CDR3 is CASRGAGLAKNIQYF. CDR3 nucleotides: TGTGCCAGTCGCGGGGCAGGCTTAGCCAAAAACATTCAGTACTTC.

V and J are TRBV27 and TRBJ2-2; 8 nucleotides align to TRBD1. CDR1 is MNHEY and CDR2 is SMNVEV in the germline V gene (reference sequence). The CDR3 sequence is 14 residues long. The V segment lost 5 bases and the J segment 6 bases; nucleotides outside the gene matches: 5. Here the CDR3 DNA reads TGTGCCAGCAGTCCCCGACAGGGGCCCGGGGAGCTGTTTTTT. Translating gives CASSPRQGPGELFF.

This chain uses TRBV19 with TRBJ1-1; weak D call: TRBD1 (5 bases). Trimming stripped 4 bases from V and 1 base from J, with 13 bases between. Germline V gene data show CDR1 as LNHDA and CDR2 as SQIVND (reference sequence). The CDR3 loop spans 15 amino acids. The CDR3 coding sequence is TGTGCCAGTAGTAGGGGGGTTGTTTGGAACACTGAAGCTTTCTTT. This translates into CASSRGVVWNTEAFF.

The rearrangement links TRBV7-7 to TRBJ2-5; the D is unclear. Germline V gives CDR1 SSHAT, CDR2 FNYEAQ (reference sequence). The CDR3 is made up of 13 amino acids. V lost 4 bases, J lost 1 base, and 7 bases lay in between. The CDR3 DNA follows: TGTGCCAGCAGCTCCGAGGTCCAAGAGACCCAGTACTTC. Protein product: CASSSEVQETQYF.

The gene calls are TRBV6-5 and TRBJ1-6, with D unresolved. Germline V gene sequence: CDR1 MNHEY, CDR2 SVGAGI. The CDR3 contains 13 residues. Trimming left V 6 bases short and J 11 bases short, with 14 bases between. CDR3 sequence reads: CASRTGSEPPLHF. The CDR3 DNA sequence: TGTGCCAGCAGAACGGGGTCCGAGCCACCCCTCCACTTT.

This chain links TRBV19 with TRBJ1-2; possible D gene TRBD1, 6 bases. The CDR3 covers 15 residues. V shed 0 bases and J shed 8 bases, with 16 bases lying between them. The germline CDR1 and CDR2 sequences are LNHDA and SQIVND (reference sequence). In nucleotides, the CDR3 is TGTGCCAGTAGTATAGATCGCGGGGGCCAGGGAGGCTACACCTTC. This codes for CASSIDRGGQGGYTF. The full variable domain, rest sourced from reference TRBV19 and TRBJ1-2, is DGGITQSPKYLFRKEGQNVTLSCEQNLNHDAMYWYRQDPGQGLRLIYYSQIVNDFQKGDIAEGYSVSREKKESFPLTVTSAQKNPTAFYLCASSIDRGGQGGYTFGSGTRLTVV.

The chain couples TRBV9 to TRBJ1-6, with D tentatively TRBD1 (5 bases). Germline CDR1 SGDLS, CDR2 YYNGEE. V was cut by 1 base and J by 10 bases, with 15 bases left in between. This CDR3 comprises 15 residues. CDR3 DNA: TGTGCCAGCAGCGTACTAGGACCCAAGGGGTCACCCCTCCACTTT. It is translated as CASSVLGPKGSPLHF.

This rearrangement joins TRBV5-1 to TRBJ2-5; D is possibly TRBD1 (6 bases). The CDR3 covers 13 residues. The V end lost 4 bases, the J end lost 5 bases, and 12 bases lay between the germline ends. CDR1 is SGHRS and CDR2 is YFSETQ in the germline V gene. This CDR3 is CASSPGAGETQYF. The CDR3 coding sequence is TGCGCCAGCAGCCCAGGGGCCGGGGAGACCCAGTACTTC.

V gene TRBV5-6 combines with J gene TRBJ2-5, with D hard to call. The germline V gene has CDR1 SGHDT and CDR2 YYEEEE. V lost 4 bases, J lost 2 bases, and 12 bases lay in between. CDR3 length: 14 residues. The CDR3 region has the DNA TGTGCCAGCAGCCCGAGTCCCGTTCAAGAGACCCAGTACTTC. Translated, it gives CASSPSPVQETQYF.

This chain connects TRBV30 to TRBJ2-1; no clear D gene. CDR1 and CDR2 (germline): GTSNPN, SVGIG (reference sequence). The CDR3 sequence is 11 residues long. Trimming cost V 8 bases and J 5 bases, with 10 bases left between them. The CDR3 spells CARSQDNEQFF. The CDR3 DNA is TGTGCCCGCTCTCAGGACAATGAGCAGTTCTTC.

This clone is a singleton in its sample. The gene calls are TRBV7-8 and TRBJ1-5; D ambiguous. The CDR3 runs to 16 residues. Trimming took 1 base from V and 1 from J, leaving 11 bases between them. Germline CDR1 reads SGHVS; CDR2 reads FQNEAQ. CDR3 sequence reads: CASSLEGGMSNQPQHF. DNA of the CDR3: TGTGCCAGCAGCTTAGAAGGAGGTATGAGCAATCAGCCCCAGCATTTT.

The chain carries TRBV6-6 and TRBJ2-3, with 10 bases matching TRBD1. The CDR3 length is 16 residues. Looked up from germline, CDR1 is MNHNY and CDR2 is SVGAGI (reference sequence). V trimming: 6 bases; J trimming: 3 bases; junction bases outside the gene matches: 9. The CDR3 coding sequence is TGTGCCAGCAGCCCTTCCGGGACAGGGGTGACAGATACGCAGTATTTT. Translation: CASSPSGTGVTDTQYF.

The chain recombines TRBV5-6 with TRBJ2-7; the match to TRBD2 covers 8 bases. CDR1 SGHDT and CDR2 YYEEEE come from the germline V gene. The CDR3 consists of 14 residues. J gave up 5 bases and V 0 bases, and 4 bases lay outside the gene matches. As DNA, the CDR3 is TGTGCCAGCAGCTTGGCAGCGGGAGACCACGAGCAGTACTTC. Its translation: CASSLAAGDHEQYF.

This rearrangement joins TRBV11-1 to TRBJ1-1; TRBD1 is a possible D gene (6 bases). CDR1 is SGHAT, CDR2 FQDESV, per germline (reference sequence). The length of the CDR3 is 14 residues. V was pared by 5 bases and J by 5 bases, with 15 bases between. CDR3 nucleotides: TGTGCCAGCAGCCCGACAGGCCTGTGGACTGAAGCTTTCTTT. Its translation is CASSPTGLWTEAFF.

This clone was recorded only once. The chain joins TRBV6-1 to TRBJ1-1, with 8 bases matching TRBD1. The CDR3 length is 17 residues. CDR1 is MNHNS and CDR2 is SASEGT in the germline V gene. The V segment lost 4 bases and the J segment 9 bases; nucleotides outside the gene matches: 19. The CDR3 DNA reads TGTGCCAGCAGTGGACGGGGACAGGACCTTATCCCCTTGAAAGCTTTCTTT. Its protein is CASSGRGQDLIPLKAFF.

The chain couples TRBV3-1 (or the pseudogene TRBV3-2) to TRBJ2-7; the D is unclear. The CDR3 covers 10 residues. Germline V gene sequence: CDR1 LGHDT, CDR2 YNNKEL (reference sequence). With 8 bases removed from V and 3 bases from J, the gap between germline ends came to 5 bases. The CDR3 region has the DNA TGTGCCAGCTCTTACTACGAGCAGTACTTC. Protein sequence: CASSYYEQYF.

The rearrangement links TRBV15 to TRBJ2-7, with 8 bases matching TRBD2. Per the germline V gene, CDR1 is LNHNV and CDR2 is YYDKDF (reference sequence). This CDR3 is built from 14 residues. V was clipped by 5 bases and J by 3 bases; unmatched bases: 6. The CDR3 DNA sequence: TGTGCCACCAGCGGGGACGGGAGGGACTACGAGCAGTACTTC. Translating it yields CATSGDGRDYEQYF.